These 8 T cell receptor beta chains were sequenced from one sample in a study of OX40 agonist ivuxolimab in advanced cancers. Sequenced by immunoSEQ multiplex PCR; TCRdb stores in-frame clones only, minus some. The sample yields 72,000 or so clones, almost 90% seen once. The sequences come from CD4+ or CD8+ T cells sorted from blood, collected in a trial of the OX40 agonist ivuxolimab. These TCRs come from an adult with an advanced solid tumor such as melanoma, head and neck, liver or kidney cancer.

This clone was seen a single time. The V call is TRBV5-4, the J call TRBJ1-1; no firm D call. CDR1 SGHNT and CDR2 YYREEE come from the germline V gene (reference sequence). V was shortened by 4 bases and J by 1 base, with 14 bases between the two germline ends. The CDR3 sequence is 15 residues long. The CDR3 loop is CASSRPGPRNTEAFF. CDR3 nucleotides: TGTGCCAGCAGCCGTCCGGGTCCTCGGAACACTGAAGCTTTCTTT.

CDR3 amino acids: CASSLSLTLYSPLHF. CDR3 bases: TGTGCCAGCAGTTTATCGTTAACTTTATACTCACCCCTCCACTTT. The chain employs TRBV27 and TRBJ1-6; D not certain. The CDR3 extends over 15 amino acids. V was clipped by 0 bases and J by 10 bases, with 13 bases between them. Germline CDR1 and CDR2: MNHEY and SMNVEV (reference sequence).

This rearrangement joins TRBV18 to TRBJ1-3, with 7 positions matching TRBD1. CDR1 is KGHSH, CDR2 LQKENI, per germline. J gave up 0 bases and V 0 bases, and 17 bases lay outside the gene matches. This CDR3 region has 21 residues. The DNA of the CDR3 is TGTGCCAGCTCACCACCTCTAGGAGATGAGACAGGGTTTTTCTCTGGAAACACCATATATTTT. Its translation: CASSPPLGDETGFFSGNTIYF.

This clone was observed a single time. The V gene is TRBV5-5, the J gene TRBJ2-3, with TRBD1 matching 9 bases. Germline loops: CDR1 SGHKS, CDR2 YYEKEE (reference sequence). J lost 2 bases, V lost 5 bases, and 3 bases had no gene match. The CDR3 runs to 14 residues. CDR3 coding DNA: TGTGCCAGCAGGACAGGGGGACACACAGATACGCAGTATTTT. Translated, it gives CASRTGGHTDTQYF.

This clone was recorded only once. The V call is TRBV30, the J call TRBJ2-2; TRBD1 is a possible D gene (6 bases). CDR1 GTSNPN and CDR2 SVGIG come from the germline V gene (reference sequence). CDR3 length: 12 amino acids. Trimming took off 0 bases at V and 7 bases at J, with 6 bases between the two ends. DNA for the CDR3: TGTGCCTGGAGTGTACAGGGCGGGGAGCTGTTTTTT. It encodes CAWSVQGGELFF.

The V and J genes are TRBV18 and TRBJ2-5, with a weak D call TRBD2 (6 bases). The CDR3 loop spans 14 amino acids. V was cut by 6 bases and J by 2 bases, with 13 bases left in between. Germline V gives CDR1 KGHSH, CDR2 LQKENI. The CDR3 DNA reads TGTGCCAGCTCCGGTGGACTATTACAAGAGACCCAGTACTTC. Translation gives CASSGGLLQETQYF.

This chain connects TRBV6-5 to TRBJ1-5; TRBD1 agrees at 7 bases. The CDR3 is 15 residues long. The ends lost 0 bases at V and 5 bases at J; junction bases unmatched: 4. Germline lookup yields CDR1 MNHEY and CDR2 SVGAGI. The CDR3 here is CASSYSTGTDQPQHF. As DNA, the CDR3 is TGTGCCAGCAGTTACTCGACAGGGACGGATCAGCCCCAGCATTTT.

The chain has TRBV28 and TRBJ2-3; 8 positions agree with TRBD2. The CDR3 is 15 residues long. Germline CDR1 MDHEN, CDR2 SYDVKM. J lost 4 bases, V lost 2 bases, and 5 bases had no gene match. CDR3 nucleotides: TGTGCCAGCAGTTTACAGCGAGCGGGAGCAGATACGCAGTATTTT. This encodes CASSLQRAGADTQYF.